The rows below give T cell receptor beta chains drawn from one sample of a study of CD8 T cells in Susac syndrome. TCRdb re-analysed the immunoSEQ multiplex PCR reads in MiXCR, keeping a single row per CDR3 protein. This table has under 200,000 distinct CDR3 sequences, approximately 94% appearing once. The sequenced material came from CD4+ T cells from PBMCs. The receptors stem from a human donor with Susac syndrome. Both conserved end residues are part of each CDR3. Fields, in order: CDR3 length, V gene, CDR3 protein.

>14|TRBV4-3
CASSPEAANYGYTF
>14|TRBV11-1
CASSQTGFLAEAFF
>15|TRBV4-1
CASSQVGGRGYGYTF
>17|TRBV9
CASSVVPGRALTDTQYF
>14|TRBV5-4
CASSLDPNTGELFF
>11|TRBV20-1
CSASGAYEQYF
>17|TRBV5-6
CASGRDRGSSVANVLTF
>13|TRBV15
CATSKGYQETQYF
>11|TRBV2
CASRESYEQYF
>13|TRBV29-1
CSVTDREYNEQFF
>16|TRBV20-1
CSAIPWRGSSYNEQFF
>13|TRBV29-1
CSVRTGGNGELFF
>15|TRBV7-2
CASSLVTGPNTEAFF
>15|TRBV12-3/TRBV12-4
CASSYSSGGNNEQFF
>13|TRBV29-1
CSVDGGMAGELFF
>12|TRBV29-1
CSVLRGRGEAFF
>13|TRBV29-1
CSVAGTAGEPQHF
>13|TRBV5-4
CASSLPRQETQYF
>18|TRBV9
CASSPRGGQSSGANVLTF
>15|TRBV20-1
CSAYQGDSINYGYTF
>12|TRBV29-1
CSVEPIGSEAFF
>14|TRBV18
CASSFDGGGDTQYF
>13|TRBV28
CASSLIQDSIQYF
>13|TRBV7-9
CASGDREYQPQHF
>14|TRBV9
CASSVRGGGNEQYF
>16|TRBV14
CASSLTGYPMNTEAFF
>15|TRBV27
CASSPRASEGSPLHF
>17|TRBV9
CASSVRGAGEGPDTQYF
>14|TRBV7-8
CASSLTGTGETQYF
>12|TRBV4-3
CASSQLPNEQFF
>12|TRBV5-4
CASSLRLDTQYF
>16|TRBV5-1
CASSLSLAGLGETQYF
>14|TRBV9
CASSDPSQGETQYF
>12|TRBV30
CAWSTSVLQQFF
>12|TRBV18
CASSPATDTQYF
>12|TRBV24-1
CATSDRTAGYTF
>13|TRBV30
CAWSVQGALGYTF
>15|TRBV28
CASSFLIPGQETQYF
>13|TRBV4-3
CASSQDSLYGYTF
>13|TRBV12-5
CASAYGSGDTQYF
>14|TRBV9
CASSPISGGDTQYF
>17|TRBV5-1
CASSLAFGTGDNTEAFF
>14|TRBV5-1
CASSFGGLGQPQHF
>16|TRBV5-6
CASSLAQGSGQETQYF
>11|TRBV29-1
CSVRMGETQYF
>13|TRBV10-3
CAVHGINTGELFF
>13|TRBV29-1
CSAGQGEKETQYF
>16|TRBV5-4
CASSSAPGTAEETQYF
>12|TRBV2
CASIFQETEAFF
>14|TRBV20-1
CSADGGRSYNEQFF
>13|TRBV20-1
CSATRTVNTEAFF